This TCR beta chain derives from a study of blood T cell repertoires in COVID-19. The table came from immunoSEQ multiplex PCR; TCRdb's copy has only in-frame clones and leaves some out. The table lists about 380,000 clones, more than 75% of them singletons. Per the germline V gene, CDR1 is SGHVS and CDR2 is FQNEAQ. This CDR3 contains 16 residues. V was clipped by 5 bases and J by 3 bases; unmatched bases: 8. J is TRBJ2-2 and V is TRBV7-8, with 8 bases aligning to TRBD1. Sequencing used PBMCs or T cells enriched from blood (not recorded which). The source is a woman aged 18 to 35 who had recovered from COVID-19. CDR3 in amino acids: CASSVDRGGDTGELFF. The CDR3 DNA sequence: TGTGCCAGCAGCGTAGACAGGGGTGGGGACACCGGGGAGCTGTTTTTT. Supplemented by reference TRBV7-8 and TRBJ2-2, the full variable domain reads GAGVSQSPRYKVAKRGQDVALRCDPISGHVSLFWYQQALGQGPEFLTYFQNEAQLDKSGLPSDRFFAERPEGSVSTLKIQRTQQEDSAVYLCASSVDRGGDTGELFFGEGSRLTVL.